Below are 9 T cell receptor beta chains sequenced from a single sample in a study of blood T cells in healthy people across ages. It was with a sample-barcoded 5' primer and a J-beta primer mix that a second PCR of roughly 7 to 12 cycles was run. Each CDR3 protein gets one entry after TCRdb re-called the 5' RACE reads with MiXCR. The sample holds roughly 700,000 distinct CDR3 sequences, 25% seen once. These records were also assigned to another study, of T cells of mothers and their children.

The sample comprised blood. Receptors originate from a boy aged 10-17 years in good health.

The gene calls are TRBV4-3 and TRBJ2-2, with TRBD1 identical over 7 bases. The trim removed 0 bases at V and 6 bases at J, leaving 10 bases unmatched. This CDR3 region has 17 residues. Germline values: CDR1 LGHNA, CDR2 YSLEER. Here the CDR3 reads CASSQDFITGVPGELFF. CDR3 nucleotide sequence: TGCGCCAGCAGCCAAGATTTTATAACAGGGGTACCCGGGGAGCTGTTTTTT.

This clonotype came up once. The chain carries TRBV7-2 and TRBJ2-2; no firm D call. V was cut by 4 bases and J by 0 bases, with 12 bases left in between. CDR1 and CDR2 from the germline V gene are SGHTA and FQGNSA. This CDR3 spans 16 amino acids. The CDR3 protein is CASSSSPGPNTGELFF. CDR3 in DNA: TGTGCCAGCAGCTCGTCCCCGGGCCCGAACACCGGGGAGCTGTTTTTT.

The chain's CDR3 is CSTLTGMTDTQYF. CDR3 nucleotide sequence: TGCAGCACCCTGACAGGGATGACAGATACGCAGTATTTT. This chain uses TRBV29-1 with TRBJ2-3; 7 bases are a match to TRBD1. The germline gives CDR1 SQVTM, CDR2 ANQGSEA. The CDR3 has 13 residues. The V gene end was trimmed by 8 bases and the J gene end by 3 bases; junction bases not matched to a gene: 8.

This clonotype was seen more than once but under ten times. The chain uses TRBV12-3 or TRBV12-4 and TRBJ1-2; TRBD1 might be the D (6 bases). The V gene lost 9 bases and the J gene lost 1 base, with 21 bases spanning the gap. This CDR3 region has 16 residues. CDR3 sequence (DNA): TGTGCCAGTAGTCCCAGGGGCCCTTCCTTTAACTATGGCTACACCTTC. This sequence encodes CASSPRGPSFNYGYTF.

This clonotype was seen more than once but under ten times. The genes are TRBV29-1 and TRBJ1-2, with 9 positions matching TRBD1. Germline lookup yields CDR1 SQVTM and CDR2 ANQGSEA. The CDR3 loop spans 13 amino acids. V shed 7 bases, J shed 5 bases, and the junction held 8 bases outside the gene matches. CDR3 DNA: TGCAGCGGGGGGGACAGGGACGGTTATGGCTACACCTTC. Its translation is CSGGDRDGYGYTF.

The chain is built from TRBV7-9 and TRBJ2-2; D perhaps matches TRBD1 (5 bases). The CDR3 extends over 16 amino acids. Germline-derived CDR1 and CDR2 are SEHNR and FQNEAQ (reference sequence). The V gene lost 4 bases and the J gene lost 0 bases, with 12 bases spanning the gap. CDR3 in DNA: TGTGCCAGCAGCTCAAGGACATCCGCGAACACCGGGGAGCTGTTTTTT. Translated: CASSSRTSANTGELFF.

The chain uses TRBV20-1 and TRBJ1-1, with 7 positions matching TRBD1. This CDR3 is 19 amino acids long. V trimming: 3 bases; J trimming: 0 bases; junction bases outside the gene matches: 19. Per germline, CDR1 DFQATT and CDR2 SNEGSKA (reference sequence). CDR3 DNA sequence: TGCAGTGCTAGTGAGGTAGGATTGGGGACAGAGTTAATGAACACTGAAGCTTTCTTT. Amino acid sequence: CSASEVGLGTELMNTEAFF.

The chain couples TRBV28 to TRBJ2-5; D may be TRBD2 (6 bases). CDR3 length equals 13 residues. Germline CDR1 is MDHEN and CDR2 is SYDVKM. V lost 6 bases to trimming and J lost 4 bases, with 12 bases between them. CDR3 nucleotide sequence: TGTGCCAGCAGCACCGCGGGGACAGAGACCCAGTACTTC. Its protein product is CASSTAGTETQYF.

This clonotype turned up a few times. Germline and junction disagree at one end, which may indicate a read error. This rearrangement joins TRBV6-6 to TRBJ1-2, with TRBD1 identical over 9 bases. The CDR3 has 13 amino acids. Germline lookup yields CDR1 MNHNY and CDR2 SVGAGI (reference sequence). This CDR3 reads CASRRQGDYAYTF. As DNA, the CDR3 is TGTGCCAGCAGGCGACAGGGGGATTATGCCTACACCTTC.